What follows are 18 T cell receptor beta chains derived from one specimen sequenced in a study of blood T cell repertoires in COVID-19. Method: immunoSEQ multiplex PCR; TCRdb's copy keeps in-frame clones and lacks some. The table has 100,000 or so clones, approximately 90% seen once. The sequencing input was peripheral blood. The receptors here all came from a human donor with active COVID-19. The donor label of this sample is uncertain.

This clone was detected once. In nucleotides, the CDR3 is TGTGCCAGGCCCGCAGGGGATGAGCAGTTCTTC. It codes for CARPAGDEQFF. The chain recombines TRBV28 with TRBJ2-1; tentative D call: TRBD1 (6 bases). The V and J ends lost 9 bases and 8 bases respectively, with 11 bases between them. CDR1 is MDHEN, CDR2 SYDVKM, per germline. There are 11 residues in the CDR3.

The J gene is TRBJ2-3, the V gene TRBV5-1, with 7 bases lining up with TRBD1. With V trimmed by 5 bases and J by 9 bases, 9 bases remained unmatched. Looked up from germline, CDR1 is SGHRS and CDR2 is YFSETQ. The CDR3 runs 13 residues. For the CDR3, the DNA is TGCGCCAGCAGGGAGGACAGGCTTGAGACGCAGTATTTT. Translated, it gives CASREDRLETQYF.

The chain combines TRBV10-1 with TRBJ2-2; 8 nucleotides match TRBD2. Germline CDR1 and CDR2: WNHNN and SYGVQD (reference sequence). The CDR3 totals 15 residues. V lost 4 bases to trimming and J lost 4 bases; unmatched junction nucleotides: 5. CDR3 region: CASSARGGRTGELFF. The CDR3 nucleotides are TGCGCCAGCAGTGCCCGGGGGGGGCGCACCGGGGAGCTGTTTTTT.

The chain links TRBV7-2 to TRBJ2-3, with TRBD2 matching over 8 bases. The CDR3 sequence is 15 residues long. With V trimmed by 3 bases and J by 2 bases, 4 bases remained unmatched. Germline-derived CDR1 and CDR2 are SGHTA and FQGNSA. For the CDR3, the DNA is TGTGCCAGCAGCTTGCGGGGGGACCACACAGATACGCAGTATTTT. As protein: CASSLRGDHTDTQYF.

The J gene is TRBJ2-6, the V gene TRBV27; unclear D gene. The CDR3 extends over 17 amino acids. Germline lookup yields CDR1 MNHEY and CDR2 SMNVEV (reference sequence). Deletions cut 3 bases from V and 0 bases from J, with 12 bases between. The CDR3 spells CASSLYHRNSGANVLTF. The DNA of the CDR3 is TGTGCCAGCAGTTTGTATCACAGAAACTCTGGGGCCAACGTCCTGACTTTC. Complete variable domain (other parts from reference TRBV27 and TRBJ2-6): EAQVTQNPRYLITVTGKKLTVTCSQNMNHEYMSWYRQDPGLGLRQIYYSMNVEVTDKGDVPEGYKVSRKEKRNFPLILESPSPNQTSLYFCASSLYHRNSGANVLTFGAGSRLTVL.

V usage is TRBV7-6 and J usage is TRBJ1-3; a weak D match, TRBD1 (5 bases). The CDR3 contains 16 residues. With 5 bases removed from V and 0 bases from J, the gap between germline ends came to 14 bases. CDR1 and CDR2 from the germline V gene are SGHVS and FNYEAQ. In nucleotides, the CDR3 is TGTGCCAGCAGCCAAACGGGGGGGGACTCTGGAAACACCATATATTTT. It translates to CASSQTGGDSGNTIYF. Together with reference TRBV7-6 and TRBJ1-3, the CDR3 gives the full variable domain: GAGVSQSPRYKVTKRGQDVALRCDPISGHVSLYWYRQALGQGPEFLTYFNYEAQQDKSGLPNDRFSAERPEGSISTLTIQRTEQRDSAMYRCASSQTGGDSGNTIYFGEGSWLTVV.

The chain has TRBV5-6 and TRBJ2-7; D gene uncertain. Per the germline V gene, CDR1 is SGHDT and CDR2 is YYEEEE. Trimming pared 4 bases from V and 2 bases from J, leaving 13 bases between. CDR3 size: 14 residues. The CDR3 DNA reads as TGTGCCAGCAGCCCCTGGGCCGCCGCCTACGAGCAGTACTTC. This translates into CASSPWAAAYEQYF.

The V gene is TRBV5-1, the J gene TRBJ2-1; 12 bases match TRBD2. Germline V CDR1 and CDR2: SGHRS, YFSETQ. The CDR3 loop spans 15 amino acids. With V trimmed by 4 bases and J by 5 bases, 4 bases remained unmatched. CDR3 residues: CASSNLAGGNNEQFF. As DNA, the CDR3 is TGCGCCAGCAGCAATCTAGCGGGGGGGAACAATGAGCAGTTCTTC. The full variable domain, with the rest looked up from reference TRBV5-1 and TRBJ2-1, is KAGVTQTPRYLIKTRGQQVTLSCSPISGHRSVSWYQQTPGQGLQFLFEYFSETQRNKGNFPGRFSGRQFSNSRSEMNVSTLELGDSALYLCASSNLAGGNNEQFFGPGTRLTVL.

The V gene is TRBV9, the J gene TRBJ1-3; D is perhaps TRBD1 (5 bases). The CDR3 is 15 residues long. Germline CDR1 SGDLS, CDR2 YYNGEE. V was clipped by 0 bases and J by 3 bases, with 10 bases between them. The CDR3 loop reads CASSVGWQGGNTIYF. CDR3 nucleotide sequence: TGTGCCAGCAGCGTAGGGTGGCAGGGTGGAAACACCATATATTTT.

The chain recombines TRBV29-1 with TRBJ2-7; 7 nucleotides agree with TRBD1. V lost 8 bases, J lost 2 bases, and 9 bases stayed unmatched. The germline V gene has CDR1 SQVTM and CDR2 ANQGSEA. The CDR3 extends over 13 amino acids. CDR3 bases: TGCAGCTTTTCTCGGACAGGTCCCTACGAGCAGTACTTC. This encodes CSFSRTGPYEQYF.

V is TRBV5-1 and J is TRBJ2-3; no definite D call. Germline V gene lookup returns CDR1 SGHRS and CDR2 YFSETQ. The CDR3 covers 14 residues. The V end was cut by 4 bases, the J end by 4 bases, with 13 bases between. The CDR3 nucleotides are TGCGCCAGCAGCCCCGGGTATGCTCCAGATACGCAGTATTTT. Protein: CASSPGYAPDTQYF.

V gene TRBV11-2 combines with J gene TRBJ1-4; TRBD1 agrees at 7 bases. Germline CDR1 reads SGHAT; CDR2 reads FQNNGV. The CDR3 sequence is 16 residues long. V was pared by 5 bases and J by 8 bases, with 14 bases of the junction left unmatched. DNA of the CDR3: TGTGCCAGCAGCGGGAACAGGGGCCGCCTTGAAGAAAAACTGTTTTTT. Translation: CASSGNRGRLEEKLFF.

The chain employs TRBV19 and TRBJ1-1; 8 positions agree with TRBD1. This CDR3 is 17 amino acids long. V dropped 6 bases and J dropped 0; count of bases not matched to a gene: 12. The germline CDR1 and CDR2 sequences are LNHDA and SQIVND (reference sequence). CDR3 residues: CASSLDRGLSLNTEAFF. DNA for the CDR3: TGTGCCAGTAGCCTAGACAGGGGTCTCTCCCTGAACACTGAAGCTTTCTTT. Supplemented by reference TRBV19 and TRBJ1-1, the full variable domain reads DGGITQSPKYLFRKEGQNVTLSCEQNLNHDAMYWYRQDPGQGLRLIYYSQIVNDFQKGDIAEGYSVSREKKESFPLTVTSAQKNPTAFYLCASSLDRGLSLNTEAFFGQGTRLTVV.

The V and J genes are TRBV6-5 and TRBJ2-7; 9 nucleotides match TRBD1. The V gene end was trimmed by 4 bases and the J gene end by 3 bases; junction bases not matched to a gene: 1. Germline loops: CDR1 MNHEY, CDR2 SVGAGI. The CDR3 length is 13 residues. CDR3 loop: CASSWTGDYEQYF. CDR3 nucleotide sequence: TGTGCCAGCAGTTGGACAGGGGACTACGAGCAGTACTTC.

This chain uses TRBV9 with TRBJ1-5, with D possibly TRBD1 on 5 matching bases. CDR1 SGDLS and CDR2 YYNGEE come from the germline V gene. There are 14 residues in the CDR3. V lost 0 bases and J 9 bases, leaving 13 bases between the germline ends. DNA for the CDR3: TGTGCCAGCAGCGTAGAAAGCGGGGCCTCGCCCCAGCATTTT. Its translation is CASSVESGASPQHF.

V is TRBV6-8 and J is TRBJ1-3; D is possibly TRBD1 (5 bases). The ends were cut back, 9 bases at V and 4 bases at J, with 13 bases in the middle. CDR1 is MNHGY, CDR2 SAAAGT, per germline. CDR3 length equals 13 residues. The CDR3 DNA reads as TGTGCCAGTCAAGGGGTCTACGGAAACACCATATATTTT. Translated: CASQGVYGNTIYF.

In nucleotides, the CDR3 is TGTGCCAGCAGCCCCTGGACAGGGTCCAACTATGGCTACACCTTC. Encoded protein: CASSPWTGSNYGYTF. V is TRBV5-5 and J is TRBJ1-2; 8 positions match TRBD1. Germline CDR1 reads SGHKS; CDR2 reads YYEKEE (reference sequence). The V and J ends lost 4 bases and 2 bases, in that order; junction bases with no gene match: 7. The CDR3 loop spans 15 amino acids.

The chain combines TRBV10-3 with TRBJ2-7; 7 nucleotides align to TRBD2. Germline CDR1 reads ENHRY; CDR2 reads SYGVKD. V lost 3 bases, J lost 3 bases, and 8 bases stayed unmatched. This CDR3 is built from 15 residues. CDR3 bases: TGTGCCATCAGTGAAGGCCGGGAGGTCATCTACGAGCAGTACTTC. Its protein is CAISEGREVIYEQYF.